The T cell receptor beta chain under discussion was sequenced for a study of T cell repertoires in cytomegalovirus infection (dated by TCRdb to about 2019). Broadly, across the study: Peptide stimulations targeted recently identified HLA-C-restricted CMV epitopes, whose presentation resists viral immunomodulation, together with well-studied HLA-B-restricted epitopes. Donor HLA type was relevant to the analysis, as public TCR beta signatures indicated carriage of CMV infection together with the matching HLA type. What the research found in general, with its limitations: The ex vivo response was dominated by HLA-C-restricted CMV-specific TCR beta clonotypes, which also provided the single most frequent clonotype in two of eight donors. In both this cohort and an independent approximately 350-donor cohort, the cumulative frequency of public TCR beta family members distinguished carriers of CMV infection plus the relevant HLA type.

Reading from cysteine to phenylalanine, the CDR3 counts 15 amino acids. CDR3 DNA only is kept here, 45 bases in frame from base 1. CDR1 and CDR2 were assigned from the germline V gene (reference sequence) as MNHEY and SMNVEV. Compared with germline, V lacks 6 bases and J lacks 0 bases; bases without a gene match: 7. This clonotype was detected only a few times. Its antigen is still unknown. No qualities accompany the bases; no much larger clone lies one base away. Reads for this sample came from an Illumina HiSeq 1500. The public reads were run again by TCRdb, first through fastp at Q25 and then through MiXCR, and only productive beta chains were kept. A single entry per CDR3 protein holds the most common genes and DNA from its merged rows. This sample gives about 69,000 distinct CDR3 sequences in total; about 26% of them show up just once. The ten largest make up roughly 65% of the sample. The sample's treatment or condition label, decoded: in vitro stimulation with specific CMV peptide epitopes to enrich CMV-specific T cells.

The rearrangement combines TRBV27 with TRBJ2-7; 8 nucleotides in the junction match TRBD2. The sequence was collected from a human donor in good health (CMV status not recorded). Some clones in this sample may be carry-over from other donors' samples. The sequenced sample was CD8+ T cells from cultured PBMCs, obtained from culture after CMV antigen stimulation. In nucleotides, the sequence is TGTGCCAGCAGCCTTAGCGGGACTAACTCCTACGAGCAGTACTTC. It translates to CASSLSGTNSYEQYF.